A selection of T cell receptor beta chains follows, all from one sample in a study of blood T cell repertoires in COVID-19. Some clones are missing from TCRdb's copy, which holds only in-frame ones; the method was immunoSEQ multiplex PCR. The sample has about 98,000 clones, roughly nine tenths seen once. The sample consisted of peripheral blood. The receptors derive from an older man with acute or convalescent COVID-19. The CDR3 runs from the conserved cysteine through the conserved F or W. Fields, in order: CDR3 DNA, CDR3 protein, J gene, clone size, V gene, D gene. The D gene is left open where the match is weak. Expanded clones get a size class; other rows say once, few or many, or leave the size out.

cdr3_nt: TGTGCCAGCAGTTTCAGACCGGGACAGGGTCGGAAGACCCAGTACTTC
cdr3_aa: CASSFRPGQGRKTQYF
j_call: TRBJ2-5
clone_size: NA
v_call: TRBV6-5
d_call: TRBD1

cdr3_nt: TGTGCCAGCAGCACTAGCGGGCAAGGACAAGAGACCCAGTACTTC
cdr3_aa: CASSTSGQGQETQYF
j_call: TRBJ2-5
clone_size: once
v_call: TRBV28
d_call: TRBD2

cdr3_nt: TGTGCCAGCAGGACCCACGAGGGCTGGAATGGCTACACCTTC
cdr3_aa: CASRTHEGWNGYTF
j_call: TRBJ1-2
clone_size: NA
v_call: TRBV2
d_call: NA

cdr3_nt: TGTGCCAGCAGTTTAGGCAGGGACTTGGCCCAGTACTTC
cdr3_aa: CASSLGRDLAQYF
j_call: TRBJ2-5
clone_size: NA
v_call: TRBV27
d_call: NA

cdr3_nt: TGTGCCACCAGCAGAGGGACAGAGGATTCTCGTCATGAGCAGTTCTTC
cdr3_aa: CATSRGTEDSRHEQFF
j_call: TRBJ2-1
clone_size: NA
v_call: TRBV15
d_call: NA

cdr3_nt: TGTGCCAGCAGCCCAAACCCGGGGAGGGTGGACACTGAAGCTTTCTTT
cdr3_aa: CASSPNPGRVDTEAFF
j_call: TRBJ1-1
clone_size: NA
v_call: TRBV9
d_call: NA

cdr3_nt: TGTGCCAGCTCACCCTCCCGAGGCGCAGGAGGCTCTGGGGCCAACGTCCTGACTTTC
cdr3_aa: CASSPSRGAGGSGANVLTF
j_call: TRBJ2-6
clone_size: NA
v_call: TRBV18
d_call: NA

cdr3_nt: TGTGCCAGCAGTCGTGACAGGGACATGTCTGGCTACACCTTC
cdr3_aa: CASSRDRDMSGYTF
j_call: TRBJ1-2
clone_size: NA
v_call: TRBV2
d_call: TRBD1

cdr3_nt: TGTGCCAGCAGGGGGATTGACAGGGCTCATGGCTACACCTTC
cdr3_aa: CASRGIDRAHGYTF
j_call: TRBJ1-2
clone_size: NA
v_call: TRBV28
d_call: TRBD1

cdr3_nt: TGTGCCAGTAGTATTGACGGGGGTAGCTCGGGCGAGCAGTTCTTC
cdr3_aa: CASSIDGGSSGEQFF
j_call: TRBJ2-1
clone_size: NA
v_call: TRBV19
d_call: NA

cdr3_nt: TGTGCCAGCAGCGAAGAGACCCAGTACTTC
cdr3_aa: CASSEETQYF
j_call: TRBJ2-5
clone_size: NA
v_call: TRBV6-5
d_call: NA

cdr3_nt: TGTGCCAGCAGCTTAGAACGTGGTAGCTCTGGGGCCAACGTCCTGACTTTC
cdr3_aa: CASSLERGSSGANVLTF
j_call: TRBJ2-6
clone_size: NA
v_call: TRBV11-2
d_call: NA

cdr3_nt: TGTGCCAGCAGCCAAAACAGGGTCTGGTCCACAGATACGCAGTATTTT
cdr3_aa: CASSQNRVWSTDTQYF
j_call: TRBJ2-3
clone_size: NA
v_call: TRBV3-1/TRBV3-2
d_call: NA

cdr3_nt: TGTGCCAGCAGCGCGGGGACAGGGTTTAATGAAAAACTGTTTTTT
cdr3_aa: CASSAGTGFNEKLFF
j_call: TRBJ1-4
clone_size: NA
v_call: TRBV9
d_call: TRBD1

cdr3_nt: TGCAGCGTTGAAACGGGGGGCAATGAAAAACTGTTTTTT
cdr3_aa: CSVETGGNEKLFF
j_call: TRBJ1-4
clone_size: NA
v_call: TRBV29-1
d_call: NA

cdr3_nt: TGTGCCACCAGCAGAGATCATAGGGGTACTGAAGCTTTCTTT
cdr3_aa: CATSRDHRGTEAFF
j_call: TRBJ1-1
clone_size: NA
v_call: TRBV15
d_call: NA

cdr3_nt: TGTGCCAGCAGTCCCAGGGGCCTCACCGGTGGCTACACCTTC
cdr3_aa: CASSPRGLTGGYTF
j_call: TRBJ1-2
clone_size: NA
v_call: TRBV27
d_call: NA

cdr3_nt: TGTGCCTGGCGGACAGGGCCCAATCAGCCCCAGCATTTT
cdr3_aa: CAWRTGPNQPQHF
j_call: TRBJ1-5
clone_size: NA
v_call: TRBV30
d_call: TRBD1

cdr3_nt: TGTGCCAGCAGTTACGGGAGTGATTCACCCCTCCACTTT
cdr3_aa: CASSYGSDSPLHF
j_call: TRBJ1-6
clone_size: NA
v_call: TRBV6-6
d_call: NA

cdr3_nt: TGTGCCAGCAGCTTTTGGGCTAGCGAATCCTACGAGCAGTACTTC
cdr3_aa: CASSFWASESYEQYF
j_call: TRBJ2-7
clone_size: few
v_call: TRBV7-2
d_call: NA

cdr3_nt: TGCGCCAGCAGCTTCGGGACTAGCGGCACAGATACGCAGTATTTT
cdr3_aa: CASSFGTSGTDTQYF
j_call: TRBJ2-3
clone_size: NA
v_call: TRBV5-1
d_call: TRBD2

cdr3_nt: TGTGCCAGCAGCTTAATCATTGAAGAGACCCAGTACTTC
cdr3_aa: CASSLIIEETQYF
j_call: TRBJ2-5
clone_size: NA
v_call: TRBV7-9
d_call: NA

cdr3_nt: TGTGCCAGCAGTTTTGAGGTCTTTGGTGGCTACACCTTC
cdr3_aa: CASSFEVFGGYTF
j_call: TRBJ1-2
clone_size: NA
v_call: TRBV12-3/TRBV12-4
d_call: NA

cdr3_nt: TGTGCCAGCAGCTCCGGGGATGAGACCCAGTACTTC
cdr3_aa: CASSSGDETQYF
j_call: TRBJ2-5
clone_size: few
v_call: TRBV11-3
d_call: NA

cdr3_nt: TGTGCCAGCAGCGTTCAGGACAGGCCCGTAGATACGCAGTATTTT
cdr3_aa: CASSVQDRPVDTQYF
j_call: TRBJ2-3
clone_size: NA
v_call: TRBV9
d_call: TRBD1

cdr3_nt: TGTGCCAGTAGCGAAGGGACAGTCCCCTACAATGAGCAGTTCTTC
cdr3_aa: CASSEGTVPYNEQFF
j_call: TRBJ2-1
clone_size: NA
v_call: TRBV19
d_call: TRBD1

cdr3_nt: TGTGCCAGCAGCAGCGTAGGCGAGCAGTACTTC
cdr3_aa: CASSSVGEQYF
j_call: TRBJ2-7
clone_size: NA
v_call: TRBV7-9
d_call: NA

cdr3_nt: TGTGCCAGCAGCTTAAAACTCACTAGCGGGGGGACCAACGCCGGGGAGCTGTTTTTT
cdr3_aa: CASSLKLTSGGTNAGELFF
j_call: TRBJ2-2
clone_size: NA
v_call: TRBV7-3
d_call: TRBD2

cdr3_nt: TGTGCCAGCAGTGACCGGGACAGGCAGGGGGGGCCCTCTGGGGCCAACGTCCTGACTTTC
cdr3_aa: CASSDRDRQGGPSGANVLTF
j_call: TRBJ2-6
clone_size: NA
v_call: TRBV6-1
d_call: NA

cdr3_nt: TGTGCCAGCAGTTTAGGGACTAGCAGCTACAATGAGCAGTTCTTC
cdr3_aa: CASSLGTSSYNEQFF
j_call: TRBJ2-1
clone_size: NA
v_call: TRBV27
d_call: TRBD2

cdr3_nt: TGCGCCAGCAGCTGGGGGACAGCTACTTACTCTGGAAACACCATATATTTT
cdr3_aa: CASSWGTATYSGNTIYF
j_call: TRBJ1-3
clone_size: once
v_call: TRBV5-1
d_call: TRBD1

cdr3_nt: TGTGCCAGCAGCCAAGATTATGGAGGGACAGAGACCCAGTACTTC
cdr3_aa: CASSQDYGGTETQYF
j_call: TRBJ2-5
clone_size: NA
v_call: TRBV4-2
d_call: NA

cdr3_nt: TGTGCCAGCAGTGAACAGGGCTCGCGCACCGGGGAGCTGTTTTTT
cdr3_aa: CASSEQGSRTGELFF
j_call: TRBJ2-2
clone_size: NA
v_call: TRBV2
d_call: NA

cdr3_nt: TGTGCCAGCACTCACGACAGGGTGGGCAATCAGCCCCAGCATTTT
cdr3_aa: CASTHDRVGNQPQHF
j_call: TRBJ1-5
clone_size: NA
v_call: TRBV6-6
d_call: TRBD1

cdr3_nt: TGTGCCTGGAGTGTGGGACTAGCGGGGCTCACAGATACGCAGTATTTT
cdr3_aa: CAWSVGLAGLTDTQYF
j_call: TRBJ2-3
clone_size: NA
v_call: TRBV30
d_call: TRBD2

cdr3_nt: TGTGCCAGCAGCTTAGACACCAGAAGAATTACCTTC
cdr3_aa: CASSLDTRRITF
j_call: TRBJ1-2
clone_size: NA
v_call: TRBV11-3
d_call: NA

cdr3_nt: TGTGCCAGCAAAGTGACAGGGCCTGCACCCCTCCACTTT
cdr3_aa: CASKVTGPAPLHF
j_call: TRBJ1-6
clone_size: few
v_call: TRBV12-3/TRBV12-4
d_call: TRBD1

cdr3_nt: TGTGCCATCAGTCGACTAGCGGGGGACATCAAGGGAAATGAGCAGTTCTTC
cdr3_aa: CAISRLAGDIKGNEQFF
j_call: TRBJ2-1
clone_size: NA
v_call: TRBV10-3
d_call: TRBD2

cdr3_nt: TGTGCCAGCAGCCCGAGTGGGGGCGCGACAGATACGCAGTATTTT
cdr3_aa: CASSPSGGATDTQYF
j_call: TRBJ2-3
clone_size: NA
v_call: TRBV11-3
d_call: NA

cdr3_nt: TGTGCCAGCAGTGGACAGGTAGCCTCAGGGACTAATGAAAAACTGTTTTTT
cdr3_aa: CASSGQVASGTNEKLFF
j_call: TRBJ1-4
clone_size: few
v_call: TRBV2
d_call: NA

cdr3_nt: TGTGCCAGCACCATTCATATGGGGGGAACCAATAATTCACCCCTCCACTTT
cdr3_aa: CASTIHMGGTNNSPLHF
j_call: TRBJ1-6
clone_size: NA
v_call: TRBV28
d_call: NA